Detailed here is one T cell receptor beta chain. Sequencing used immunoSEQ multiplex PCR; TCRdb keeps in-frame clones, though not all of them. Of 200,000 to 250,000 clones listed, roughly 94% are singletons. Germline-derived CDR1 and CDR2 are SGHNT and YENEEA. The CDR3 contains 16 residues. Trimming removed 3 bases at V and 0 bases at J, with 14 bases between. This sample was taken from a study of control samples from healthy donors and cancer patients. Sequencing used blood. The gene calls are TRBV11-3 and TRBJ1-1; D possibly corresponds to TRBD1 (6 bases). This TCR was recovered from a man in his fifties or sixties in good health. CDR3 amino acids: CASSFQGRRMNTEAFF. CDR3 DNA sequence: TGTGCCAGCAGCTTCCAGGGGCGGAGGATGAACACTGAAGCTTTCTTT.